This is a list of T cell receptor beta chains from one sample in a study of cytomegalovirus exposure and HLA in healthy donors. The table came from immunoSEQ multiplex PCR; TCRdb's copy has only in-frame clones and leaves some out. Seen here are some 140,000 clones, approximately 85% observed once, and the top ten hold about 6.7%. Sequencing was performed on PBMCs. These receptors originate from a woman in her 30s in good health and CMV-seropositive. Both conserved end residues are part of each CDR3. The D gene is left open where the match is weak. The size entry is marked missing in some rows and otherwise reads once, few, many or a size class.

few | 16 | NA | TRBJ2-2 | TRBV11-3 | TGTGCCAGCAGCTTAGATACCGGGGGAACAACCGGGGAGCTGTTTTTT | CASSLDTGGTTGELFF
NA | 14 | NA | TRBJ2-7 | TRBV5-1 | TGCGCCAGCAGCTTCTCACAGGGCTCCTACGAGCAGTACTTC | CASSFSQGSYEQYF
NA | 15 | NA | TRBJ2-2 | TRBV13 | TGTGCCAGCAGCGAACGGGGAGAAAGGGCCGGGGAGCTGTTTTTT | CASSERGERAGELFF
few | 12 | NA | TRBJ2-5 | TRBV28 | TGTGCCAGCAGCCCCTATCAAGAGACCCAGTACTTC | CASSPYQETQYF
NA | 11 | NA | TRBJ1-1 | TRBV10-3 | TGTGCCACGTCTCAGGGTTCTGAAGCTTTCTTT | CATSQGSEAFF
NA | 14 | NA | TRBJ2-1 | TRBV30 | TGTGCCTGGAACGGGGGAGGCACCTACAATGAGCAGTTCTTC | CAWNGGGTYNEQFF
NA | 16 | NA | TRBJ2-7 | TRBV7-3 | TGTGCCAGCAGCTTGAGAGGAGACTACCCTGTCCACGAGCAGTACTTC | CASSLRGDYPVHEQYF
NA | 15 | NA | TRBJ2-7 | TRBV5-4 | TGTGCCAGCAGCTTGGGACTGACCAACCTCGGCGAGCAGTACTTC | CASSLGLTNLGEQYF
NA | 17 | NA | TRBJ1-1 | TRBV10-3 | TGTGCCATCAGTGAGTTACCCACCTCCCGGGGGAACACTGAAGCTTTCTTT | CAISELPTSRGNTEAFF
once | 15 | NA | TRBJ1-2 | TRBV5-4 | TGTGCCAGCAGCTTGGTTGGTGACAGAGTCTATGGCTACACCTTC | CASSLVGDRVYGYTF
NA | 12 | NA | TRBJ1-1 | TRBV27 | TGTGCCAGCATGGGGGGGGCCACTGAAGCTTTCTTT | CASMGGATEAFF
NA | 15 | NA | TRBJ1-5 | TRBV30 | TGTGCCTGGTCCATTGGGGGCAGTAGCAATCAGCCCCAGCATTTT | CAWSIGGSSNQPQHF
NA | 15 | NA | TRBJ2-1 | TRBV6-1 | TGTGCCAGCAGTGAAAGCGGACTACTATACAATGAGCAGTTCTTC | CASSESGLLYNEQFF
NA | 13 | TRBD1 | TRBJ1-2 | TRBV18 | TGTGCCAGCTCACCAGACAGGGAAAATGGCTACACCTTC | CASSPDRENGYTF
NA | 15 | TRBD1 | TRBJ1-2 | TRBV5-1 | TGCGCCAGCAGCCCCGGGACAGGTGATAACTATGGCTACACCTTC | CASSPGTGDNYGYTF
NA | 15 | NA | TRBJ1-4 | TRBV11-2 | TGTGCCAGCAGCTCTGCGGAGACAACTAATGAAAAACTGTTTTTT | CASSSAETTNEKLFF
once | 15 | TRBD1 | TRBJ2-3 | TRBV5-1 | TGCGCCAGCAGCTTGGCCGGGACAGGGGGGGATACGCAGTATTTT | CASSLAGTGGDTQYF
once | 17 | NA | TRBJ1-1 | TRBV9 | TGTGCCAGCAGCCAACTTCTATCGACAGGAATGAACACTGAAGCTTTCTTT | CASSQLLSTGMNTEAFF
NA | 15 | NA | TRBJ1-2 | TRBV9 | TGTGCCAGCAGGGGTCCCATAACAGCTAACTATGGCTACACCTTC | CASRGPITANYGYTF
NA | 13 | NA | TRBJ2-7 | TRBV5-1 | TGCGCCAGCAGCTTGGGCAGCTCCTACGAGCAGTACTTC | CASSLGSSYEQYF
NA | 10 | TRBD1 | TRBJ1-2 | TRBV28 | TGTGCCAGCAGCCCTGGACAGGACACCTTC | CASSPGQDTF
NA | 15 | NA | TRBJ1-1 | TRBV19 | TGTGCCAGTAGTACCGCGGCAGGGATGAACACTGAAGCTTTCTTT | CASSTAAGMNTEAFF
NA | 16 | TRBD2 | TRBJ2-1 | TRBV5-6 | TGTGCCAGCAGCCTCGGTAGCGGGGGAATTTACAATGAGCAGTTCTTC | CASSLGSGGIYNEQFF
once | 14 | TRBD1 | TRBJ2-3 | TRBV5-6 | TGTGCCAGCAGCTTAAGGGACAGGACAGATACGCAGTATTTT | CASSLRDRTDTQYF
NA | 14 | NA | TRBJ2-7 | TRBV28 | TGTGCCAGCAGTTCCCGGGTCCTCTCCCTGGGGGGGTACTTC | CASSSRVLSLGGYF
NA | 15 | NA | TRBJ2-1 | TRBV6-1 | TGTGCCAGCAGCCTCTCCCGGGACTCATACAATGAGCAGTTCTTC | CASSLSRDSYNEQFF
few | 13 | NA | TRBJ2-5 | TRBV5-1 | TGCGCCAGCAAAACAGGGCCGGGAGAGACCCAGTACTTC | CASKTGPGETQYF
NA | 15 | NA | TRBJ1-3 | TRBV6-5 | TGTGCCAGCACTCCCTCACAGGGAACTGGAAACACCATATATTTT | CASTPSQGTGNTIYF
many | 14 | NA | TRBJ1-3 | TRBV5-1 | TGCGCTCCAATGGGGGGAGGGCCTGGAAACACCATATATTTT | CAPMGGGPGNTIYF
NA | 18 | TRBD1 | TRBJ1-4 | TRBV7-9 | TGTGCCAGCAGCTTTAGAGGGACAGGGGGCCGCCTTAATGAAAAACTGTTTTTT | CASSFRGTGGRLNEKLFF
NA | 16 | NA | TRBJ1-3 | TRBV7-9 | TGTTCCAGCAGCTTAGTGAGCGGTTTCTCTGGAAACACCATATATTTT | CSSSLVSGFSGNTIYF
NA | 14 | NA | TRBJ2-2 | TRBV6-1 | TGTGCCAGCAGTGGGACTATGCGCACCGGGGAGCTGTTTTTT | CASSGTMRTGELFF
NA | 14 | NA | TRBJ2-5 | TRBV28 | TGTGCCAGCAGTTTATACGGGGGTACGGAGACCCAGTACTTC | CASSLYGGTETQYF
NA | 14 | NA | TRBJ2-3 | TRBV5-4 | TGTGCCAGCACCCCGGGGGTAGGTGGAGATACGCAGTATTTT | CASTPGVGGDTQYF
NA | 14 | TRBD2 | TRBJ2-1 | TRBV7-2 | TGTGCCAGCAGGGGGGACTATTCCTACAATGAGCAGTTCTTC | CASRGDYSYNEQFF
once | 13 | TRBD1 | TRBJ1-1 | TRBV5-1 | TGCGCCAGCAGCTTGGGGACAGGGGGGATTGCTTTCTTT | CASSLGTGGIAFF
once | 15 | NA | TRBJ2-5 | TRBV2 | TGTGCCAGCAGTTTGGACAGAGGTTGGCAAGAGACCCAGTACTTC | CASSLDRGWQETQYF